The 17 T cell receptor beta chains presented below share a single source sample, sequenced in a study of shared T cell receptors in the human thymus. Measured with immunoSEQ multiplex PCR; TCRdb has only the in-frame clones, and not every one. The sample lists 600,000 or so clones; over 75% were seen once. These same data were also listed under a study on human thymus T cells.

Source material: thymocytes. The origin of the receptors is a boy less than two years old with a congenital heart defect.

The V gene is TRBV29-1, the J gene TRBJ2-1, with 12 bases fitting TRBD2. Trimming at V came to 6 bases and at J to 9 bases, leaving 9 bases not matched to a gene. The CDR3 spans 14 residues. CDR1 is SQVTM and CDR2 is ANQGSEA in the germline V gene. The CDR3 sequence: CSVAGTSGPLEQFF. Here the CDR3 DNA reads TGCAGCGTCGCCGGGACTAGCGGGCCCCTTGAGCAGTTCTTC.

The genes are TRBV9 and TRBJ1-5, with D tentatively TRBD1 (5 bases). CDR1 is SGDLS and CDR2 is YYNGEE in the germline V gene. The CDR3 length is 17 residues. V gave up 0 bases and J gave up 6 bases, with 19 bases separating them. Written as DNA, the CDR3 is TGTGCCAGCAGCGTAGCTAATAGCAGGGAAATCTTTCAGCCCCAGCATTTT. This codes for CASSVANSREIFQPQHF. Combining the CDR3 with reference TRBV9 and TRBJ1-5 gives the whole variable domain DSGVTQTPKHLITATGQRVTLRCSPRSGDLSVYWYQQSLDQGLQFLIQYYNGEERAKGNILERFSAQQFPDLHSELNLSSLELGDSALYFCASSVANSREIFQPQHFGDGTRLSIL.

The V call is TRBV19, the J call TRBJ2-7; D is possibly TRBD2 (6 bases). CDR1 is LNHDA, CDR2 SQIVND, per germline (reference sequence). V lost 10 bases to trimming and J lost 4 bases, with 29 bases between them. CDR3 size: 17 residues. The CDR3 DNA follows: TGTGCCACCCACGCGCGCGATCCTCGGACTACCCAATACGAGCAGTACTTC. Its protein is CATHARDPRTTQYEQYF.

The chain is built from TRBV13 and TRBJ1-1; D gene uncertain. Germline assignment: CDR1 PRHDT and CDR2 FYEKMQ (reference sequence). V dropped 5 bases and J dropped 0 bases, with 7 bases sitting between them. This CDR3 is built from 13 residues. The CDR3 DNA follows: TGTGCCAGCAGCCGCGCCATGAACACTGAAGCTTTCTTT. It yields the protein CASSRAMNTEAFF.

The chain has TRBV6-6 and TRBJ2-7, with a weak D call TRBD2 (5 bases). This CDR3 has 15 residues. Germline-derived CDR1 and CDR2 are MNHNY and SVGAGI (reference sequence). Trimming removed 6 bases at V and 4 bases at J, with 19 bases between. The CDR3 protein is CASSITGFDFYEQYF. The CDR3, as DNA: TGTGCCAGCAGCATCACGGGATTCGACTTTTACGAGCAGTACTTC.

This clone was detected only once. CDR3 sequence reads: CASSPPPAGRGDTQYF. The DNA of the CDR3 is TGTGCCAGCAGCCCCCCGCCAGCGGGGCGGGGAGATACGCAGTATTTT. The chain uses TRBV7-2 and TRBJ2-3; 7 bases match TRBD2. Germline V gene lookup returns CDR1 SGHTA and CDR2 FQGNSA. J gave up 5 bases and V 5 bases, and 13 bases lay outside the gene matches. The CDR3 extends over 16 amino acids.

This chain's CDR3 is CATGTAYNEQFF. CDR3 in DNA: TGTGCCACCGGGACAGCTTACAATGAGCAGTTCTTC. The chain employs TRBV15 and TRBJ2-1; TRBD1 matches at 7 bases. Germline lookup yields CDR1 LNHNV and CDR2 YYDKDF (reference sequence). The CDR3 covers 12 residues. The V segment lost 8 bases and the J segment 4 bases; nucleotides outside the gene matches: 2.

The chain's CDR3 is CASSFPDTYNEQFF. CDR3 sequence (DNA): TGTGCCAGCAGCTTCCCCGACACCTACAATGAGCAGTTCTTC. The V and J genes are TRBV5-6 and TRBJ2-1; no definite D call. Between the trimmed V and J ends, which lost 2 bases and 2 bases, there was a span of 8 bases. The CDR3 has 14 amino acids. Germline V gene data show CDR1 as SGHDT and CDR2 as YYEEEE.

V gene TRBV7-2 combines with J gene TRBJ2-7, with 11 positions matching TRBD1. Germline assignment: CDR1 SGHTA and CDR2 FQGNSA. Trimming removed 5 bases from V and 1 base from J; junction bases left unmatched: 10. The CDR3 sequence is 17 residues long. DNA of the CDR3: TGTGCCAGCAGCCCACATGGACAGGGGGCGAATTCCTACGAGCAGTACTTC. Translating it yields CASSPHGQGANSYEQYF.

The chain has TRBV7-6 and TRBJ2-1; 7 positions agree with TRBD2. The CDR3 covers 15 residues. J lost 0 bases, V lost 5 bases, and 4 bases had no gene match. Germline V gives CDR1 SGHVS, CDR2 FNYEAQ. The CDR3 bases are TGTGCCAGCAGCCCCGGGGAGGGCTCCTACAATGAGCAGTTCTTC. Translation gives CASSPGEGSYNEQFF. Looking up the rest from reference TRBV7-6 and TRBJ2-1 gives the full variable domain: GAGVSQSPRYKVTKRGQDVALRCDPISGHVSLYWYRQALGQGPEFLTYFNYEAQQDKSGLPNDRFSAERPEGSISTLTIQRTEQRDSAMYRCASSPGEGSYNEQFFGPGTRLTVL.

Concerning this clone itself: A junction boundary mismatches the germline segment, possibly from a read error. J is TRBJ1-2 and V is TRBV2, with TRBD1 matching over 10 bases. Per the germline V gene, CDR1 is SNHLY and CDR2 is FYNNEI. CDR3 length: 15 amino acids. The DNA for the CDR3 is TGTGCCAGCAGTGAAGAAAACACCTGGGACAGGGGACGCTGCTTC. Its protein product is CASSEENTWDRGRCF. The whole variable domain, remainder taken from reference TRBV2 and TRBJ1-2, is EPEVTQTPSHQVTQMGQEVILRCVPISNHLYFYWYRQILGQKVEFLVSFYNNEISEKSEIFDDQFSVERPDGSNFTLKIRSTKLEDSAMYFCASSEENTWDRGRCFGSGTRLTVV.

The chain recombines TRBV28 with TRBJ1-4; D is perhaps TRBD1 (5 bases). The CDR3 totals 14 residues. Deletions cut 6 bases from V and 5 bases from J, with 13 bases between. The V gene's germline CDR1 is MDHEN and CDR2 SYDVKM. CDR3 residues: CASRSTDGNEKLFF. CDR3 nucleotides: TGTGCCAGCAGATCGACAGACGGCAATGAAAAACTGTTTTTT. Full variable domain (rest looked up from reference TRBV28 and TRBJ1-4): DVKVTQSSRYLVKRTGEKVFLECVQDMDHENMFWYRQDPGLGLRLIYFSYDVKMKEKGDIPEGYSVSREKKERFSLILESASTNQTSMYLCASRSTDGNEKLFFGSGTQLSVL.

The J gene is TRBJ1-2, the V gene TRBV7-9, with D possibly TRBD1 on 5 matching bases. There are 13 residues in the CDR3. Trimming took off 2 bases at V and 7 bases at J, with 11 bases between the two ends. Germline V lookup: CDR1 SEHNR, CDR2 FQNEAQ (reference sequence). CDR3 in amino acids: CASSLFLGPGYTF. CDR3 coding DNA: TGTGCCAGCAGCTTATTTTTGGGGCCTGGCTACACCTTC.

This clone was detected only once. J is TRBJ2-5 and V is TRBV7-8, with D uncertain. There are 15 residues in the CDR3. The V end was cut by 0 bases, the J end by 5 bases, with 13 bases between. Germline values: CDR1 SGHVS, CDR2 FQNEAQ. In DNA form, the CDR3 reads TGTGCCAGCAGCTTAGCGCAGGTTGGGTGGGAGACCCAGTACTTC. As protein: CASSLAQVGWETQYF. Drawing the rest from reference TRBV7-8 and TRBJ2-5, the complete variable domain is GAGVSQSPRYKVAKRGQDVALRCDPISGHVSLFWYQQALGQGPEFLTYFQNEAQLDKSGLPSDRFFAERPEGSVSTLKIQRTQQEDSAVYLCASSLAQVGWETQYFGPGTRLLVL.

The V gene is TRBV28, the J gene TRBJ2-7, with D unresolved. Germline V lookup: CDR1 MDHEN, CDR2 SYDVKM. The germline V and J ends were trimmed by 6 bases and 1 base, with 16 bases remaining between them. This CDR3 comprises 15 residues. This CDR3 reads CASSHSYSLSYEQYF. Here the CDR3 DNA reads TGTGCCAGCAGCCATTCCTACAGTTTGTCCTACGAGCAGTACTTC.

This chain joins TRBV10-3 and TRBJ2-3; D unresolved. The CDR3 runs 15 residues. Germline lookup yields CDR1 ENHRY and CDR2 SYGVKD. V was shortened by 2 bases and J by 0 bases, with 9 bases between the two germline ends. The CDR3 sequence: CAISEDDTSTDTQYF. The DNA for the CDR3 is TGTGCCATCAGTGAGGATGACACTAGCACAGATACGCAGTATTTT.

The gene calls are TRBV13 and TRBJ2-5; 9 bases are shared with TRBD1. Per the germline V gene, CDR1 is PRHDT and CDR2 is FYEKMQ (reference sequence). J gave up 2 bases and V 4 bases, and 2 bases lay outside the gene matches. This CDR3 spans 14 amino acids. The CDR3 DNA reads TGTGCCAGCAGCTCGGGACAGGGACAAGAGACCCAGTACTTC. It yields the protein CASSSGQGQETQYF.